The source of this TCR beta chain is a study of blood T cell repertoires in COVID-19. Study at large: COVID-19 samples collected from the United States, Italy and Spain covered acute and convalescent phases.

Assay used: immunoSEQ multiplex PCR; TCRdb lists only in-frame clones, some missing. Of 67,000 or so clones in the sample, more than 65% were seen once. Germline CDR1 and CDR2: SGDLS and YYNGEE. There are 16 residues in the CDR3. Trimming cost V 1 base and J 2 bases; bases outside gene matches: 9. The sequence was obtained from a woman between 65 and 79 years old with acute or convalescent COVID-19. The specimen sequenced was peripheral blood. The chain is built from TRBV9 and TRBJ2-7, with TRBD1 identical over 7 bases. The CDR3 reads CASSVSGQAPTYEQYF. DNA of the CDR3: TGTGCCAGCAGCGTAAGTGGACAGGCACCCACCTACGAGCAGTACTTC. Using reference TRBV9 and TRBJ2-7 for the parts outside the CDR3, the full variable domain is DSGVTQTPKHLITATGQRVTLRCSPRSGDLSVYWYQQSLDQGLQFLIQYYNGEERAKGNILERFSAQQFPDLHSELNLSSLELGDSALYFCASSVSGQAPTYEQYFGPGTRLTVT.